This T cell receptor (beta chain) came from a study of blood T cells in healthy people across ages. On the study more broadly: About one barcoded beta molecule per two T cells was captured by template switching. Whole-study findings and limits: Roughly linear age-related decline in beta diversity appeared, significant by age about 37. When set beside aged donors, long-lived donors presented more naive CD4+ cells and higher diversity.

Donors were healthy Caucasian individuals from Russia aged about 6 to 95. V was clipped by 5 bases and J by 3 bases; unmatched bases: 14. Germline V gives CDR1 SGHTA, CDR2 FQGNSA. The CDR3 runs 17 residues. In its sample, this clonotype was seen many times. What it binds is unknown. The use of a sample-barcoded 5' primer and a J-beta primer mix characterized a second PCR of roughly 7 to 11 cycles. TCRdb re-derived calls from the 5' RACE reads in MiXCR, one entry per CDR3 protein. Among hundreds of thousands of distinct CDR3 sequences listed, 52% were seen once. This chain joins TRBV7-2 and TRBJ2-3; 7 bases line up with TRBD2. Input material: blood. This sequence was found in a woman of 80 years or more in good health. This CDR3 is CASSRFGAGVRTDTQYF. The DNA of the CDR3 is TGTGCCAGCAGCCGTTTCGGTGCGGGAGTTAGGACAGATACGCAGTATTTT.